This T cell receptor (beta chain) derives from a study of T cells in Graves' hyperthyroidism and ophthalmopathy. Researchers amplified the TCR beta CDR3 regions from RNA transcripts. HTBI primers drove first-round RT-PCR of the TCR CDR3. MiXCR, applied by TCRdb to the multiplex PCR reads, yields one record per CDR3 protein. The table has 690,000 or so distinct CDR3 sequences, around 19% seen once. V was trimmed by 3 bases and J by 4 bases, leaving 13 bases between them. The CDR3 is 15 residues long. Germline values: CDR1 MGHRA, CDR2 YSYEKL. Each diagnosis drew on symptoms, thyroxine, TRAb, thyroid ultrasound and orbital computed tomography findings.

The receptor was derived from a woman aged 45-65 years with Graves' hyperthyroidism that later progressed to Graves' ophthalmopathy. The specimen sequenced was blood. The chain is built from TRBV4-1 and TRBJ1-5; D is possibly TRBD1 (6 bases). Written as DNA, the CDR3 is TGCGCCAGCAGCCACCCTGGAGGGGGGAATCAGCCCCAGCATTTT. It is translated as CASSHPGGGNQPQHF.